The clone carrying this T cell receptor (beta chain) was counted ten times or more. Using RNA transcripts, the TCR beta CDR3 regions were amplified. First-round RT-PCR relied on HTBI primers, and a second-round multiplex PCR came next. TCRdb re-called the multiplex PCR reads through MiXCR, storing one row per CDR3 protein. The data contain 300,000 to 450,000 distinct CDR3 sequences, roughly 15% of them singletons. This CDR3 contains 12 residues. Germline V gene data show CDR1 as DFQATT and CDR2 as SNEGSKA (reference sequence). Trimming took off 4 bases at V and 3 bases at J, with 9 bases between the two ends. The sample is drawn from a study of Graves' ophthalmopathy and Graves' hyperthyroidism. Certain patients, namely those with other autoimmune diseases, uncontrolled infections, pregnancy or lactation, were excluded.

The chain combines TRBV20-1 with TRBJ2-5; possible D gene TRBD1, 6 bases. The clonotype comes from an adult woman with stable Graves' hyperthyroidism. The sample comprised peripheral blood. The CDR3 DNA follows: TGCAGTGCTATAACAGGGAAAGAGACCCAGTACTTC. Translated, it gives CSAITGKETQYF.